A single sample is the source of the 26 T cell receptor beta chains below, sequenced in a study of monozygotic twins with inflammatory bowel disease. TCRdb reprocessed the 5' RACE reads, keeping one entry per CDR3 protein, no DNA. The table lists about 440,000 distinct CDR3 sequences. The sample consisted of blood. The receptors come from a human donor with ulcerative colitis or Crohn's disease, or a healthy co-twin of an affected twin (not recorded which).

The chain recombines TRBV29-1 with TRBJ1-1; the D call of TRBD1 rests on TCRdb alone, since no DNA is present to check it. Germline CDR1 is SQVTM and CDR2 is ANQGSEA. This CDR3 comprises 13 residues. CDR3 loop: CSVEGQSNTEAFF. Looking up the rest from reference TRBV29-1 and TRBJ1-1 gives the full variable domain: SAVISQKPSRDICQRGTSLTIQCQVDSQVTMMFWYRQQPGQSLTLIATANQGSEATYESGFVIDKFPISRPNLTFSTLTVSNMSPEDSSIYLCSVEGQSNTEAFFGQGTRLTVV.

The chain combines TRBV12-3 or TRBV12-4 with TRBJ2-3; TCRdb selects TRBD1, and the lack of DNA leaves this call unchecked. CDR3 length: 16 residues. The CDR3 sequence is CASSFRLAGATDTQYF.

The gene calls are TRBV12-3 or TRBV12-4 and TRBJ1-5; the D call of TRBD1 rests on TCRdb alone, since no DNA is present to check it. This CDR3 is built from 14 residues. CDR3 sequence: CASSQGADNQPQHF.

V gene TRBV24-1 combines with J gene TRBJ2-1; as DNA is missing, the TRBD2 call by TCRdb cannot be tested. The CDR3 covers 14 residues. Germline V gene sequence: CDR1 KGHDR, CDR2 SFDVKD. The CDR3 is CATQELAGVGEQFF.

The chain has TRBV9 and TRBJ1-1. Germline-derived CDR1 and CDR2 are SGDLS and YYNGEE. This CDR3 spans 13 amino acids. CDR3 amino acids: CASSVLSGTEAFF. Looking up the rest from reference TRBV9 and TRBJ1-1 gives the full variable domain: DSGVTQTPKHLITATGQRVTLRCSPRSGDLSVYWYQQSLDQGLQFLIQYYNGEERAKGNILERFSAQQFPDLHSELNLSSLELGDSALYFCASSVLSGTEAFFGQGTRLTVV.

The CDR3 loop is CASSTGDQETQYF. The chain combines TRBV5-4 with TRBJ2-5. Germline-derived CDR1 and CDR2 are SGHNT and YYREEE (reference sequence). This CDR3 spans 13 amino acids.

V gene TRBV5-4 combines with J gene TRBJ1-1; checking the TCRdb D call of TRBD1 is not possible without DNA. The CDR3 sequence is 14 residues long. Germline CDR1 SGHNT, CDR2 YYREEE (reference sequence). CDR3 protein: CASSRDPMNTEAFF.

The rearrangement links TRBV20-1 to TRBJ1-2; TCRdb's D call of TRBD1 is untestable without DNA. The germline CDR1 and CDR2 sequences are DFQATT and SNEGSKA (reference sequence). The CDR3 runs to 13 residues. The CDR3 sequence: CSASSHGGSSYTF.

V usage is TRBV27 and J usage is TRBJ2-5; the D gene TCRdb calls, TRBD2, cannot be checked with no DNA. The germline CDR1 and CDR2 sequences are MNHEY and SMNVEV (reference sequence). The CDR3 extends over 16 amino acids. CDR3 sequence: CASSLSRWEAQETQYF.

This CDR3 is CASSPWTSGSYEQYF. J is TRBJ2-7 and V is TRBV18; TCRdb's assignment of TRBD2 cannot be checked, as there is no DNA. CDR3 length: 15 amino acids. Germline CDR1 is KGHSH and CDR2 is LQKENI.

This chain's CDR3 is CAWSAGTGGDTQYF. The rearrangement links TRBV30 to TRBJ2-3; the D call from TCRdb, TRBD1, cannot be confirmed without DNA. Germline V gene sequence: CDR1 GTSNPN, CDR2 SVGIG (reference sequence). The CDR3 is 14 amino acids.

The chain employs TRBV3-1 and TRBJ2-3; TCRdb's D gene call, TRBD2, goes unchecked for lack of DNA. This CDR3 region has 15 residues. Per germline, CDR1 LGHDT and CDR2 YNNKEL (reference sequence). The CDR3 region is CASSQTRGGTDTQYF.

V usage is TRBV5-1 and J usage is TRBJ1-1; as DNA is missing, the TRBD1 call by TCRdb cannot be tested. The germline V gene has CDR1 SGHRS and CDR2 YFSETQ. CDR3 size: 13 residues. CDR3 residues: CASKSAGETEAFF. Looking up the rest from reference TRBV5-1 and TRBJ1-1 gives the full variable domain: KAGVTQTPRYLIKTRGQQVTLSCSPISGHRSVSWYQQTPGQGLQFLFEYFSETQRNKGNFPGRFSGRQFSNSRSEMNVSTLELGDSALYLCASKSAGETEAFFGQGTRLTVV.

V is TRBV15 and J is TRBJ1-2. The CDR3 covers 14 residues. CDR1 is LNHNV, CDR2 YYDKDF, per germline (reference sequence). This CDR3 reads CATSRVEGRDGYTF.

The J gene is TRBJ2-1, the V gene TRBV7-2; TCRdb proposes TRBD1, but this gene call is untestable without DNA. Germline lookup yields CDR1 SGHTA and CDR2 FQGNSA. The CDR3 is 13 residues long. CDR3 in amino acids: CASSLKPQGGQFF.

This chain connects TRBV6-1 to TRBJ1-1; the D call of TRBD1 rests on TCRdb alone, since no DNA is present to check it. Germline CDR1 MNHNS, CDR2 SASEGT. This CDR3 has 13 amino acids. The CDR3: CAIVGQTYTEAFF.

The V gene is TRBV2, the J gene TRBJ1-5. The CDR3 has 15 amino acids. The germline gives CDR1 SNHLY, CDR2 FYNNEI. The CDR3 reads CASSEGLNSNQPQHF.

The chain combines TRBV6-1 with TRBJ2-7; TCRdb picks TRBD1, but there is no DNA to check that call. This CDR3 contains 14 residues. Looked up from germline, CDR1 is MNHNS and CDR2 is SASEGT. The CDR3 spells CASRRQGITNEQYF.

The CDR3 reads CASSLGPTANTEAFF. This sequence joins TRBV5-1 and TRBJ1-1; TCRdb's D call of TRBD1 is untestable without DNA. The CDR3 sequence is 15 residues long. CDR1 and CDR2 (germline): SGHRS, YFSETQ.

The gene calls are TRBV18 and TRBJ2-5. Per the germline V gene, CDR1 is KGHSH and CDR2 is LQKENI. The CDR3 has 13 residues. The CDR3: CASHLSGQETQYF. Full variable domain (rest looked up from reference TRBV18 and TRBJ2-5): NAGVMQNPRHLVRRRGQEARLRCSPMKGHSHVYWYRQLPEEGLKFMVYLQKENIIDESGMPKERFSAEFPKEGPSILRIQQVVRGDSAAYFCASHLSGQETQYFGPGTRLLVL.

V and J are TRBV12-3 or TRBV12-4 and TRBJ2-2; TCRdb names TRBD2, which stays unverified in the absence of DNA. The CDR3 spans 14 residues. This CDR3 reads CASSFRTPTGELFF.

The chain joins TRBV20-1 to TRBJ2-5; TCRdb returns TRBD2, unconfirmable since there is no DNA. This CDR3 spans 13 amino acids. CDR1 and CDR2 from the germline V gene are DFQATT and SNEGSKA (reference sequence). CDR3 region: CSARGLAKETQYF.

The chain joins TRBV3-1 to TRBJ2-7. The CDR3 spans 15 residues. Germline lookup yields CDR1 LGHDT and CDR2 YNNKEL (reference sequence). The CDR3 sequence: CASSQDMTRPLEQYF.

The gene calls are TRBV19 and TRBJ2-2; TCRdb's D gene call, TRBD1, goes unchecked for lack of DNA. This CDR3 spans 17 amino acids. Per germline, CDR1 LNHDA and CDR2 SQIVND (reference sequence). CDR3 region: CASSINFGAPGIGELFF.

V gene TRBV5-1 combines with J gene TRBJ2-1; the TRBD1 assignment by TCRdb is unverifiable without DNA. The CDR3 is made up of 15 amino acids. Germline lookup yields CDR1 SGHRS and CDR2 YFSETQ. CDR3 region: CASSWGTGRDGEQFF.

The gene calls are TRBV19 and TRBJ1-1; TCRdb returns TRBD1, unconfirmable since there is no DNA. The CDR3 contains 12 residues. In germline, CDR1 is LNHDA, CDR2 SQIVND (reference sequence). The CDR3 here is CATNDRDTEAFF.